Following are 10 T cell receptor beta chains from one sample sequenced in a study of T-cell memory formation after mild COVID-19. One entry per CDR3 protein results from TCRdb running MiXCR on the 5' RACE reads. Of about 210,000 distinct CDR3 sequences listed, under 12% are singletons. Sequencing used PBMCs or a T cell subset sorted from them (not recorded which). The receptors come from a man aged 18 to 29 who had mild COVID-19 (a few samples of this study predate the infection). Cell type and time point are not known.

This clonotype showed up just a few times. The J gene is TRBJ2-7, the V gene TRBV28; possible D gene TRBD1, 6 bases. The germline gives CDR1 MDHEN, CDR2 SYDVKM. Deletions cut 9 bases from V and 7 bases from J, with 13 bases between. CDR3 length: 11 residues. CDR3 in DNA: TGTGCCAGTACAGGGAACGGGGAGCAGTACGTC. As protein: CASTGNGEQYV.

The rearrangement uses TRBV7-9 and TRBJ2-3, with 12 nucleotides matching TRBD2. The CDR3 length is 17 residues. Germline V gene sequence: CDR1 SEHNR, CDR2 FQNEAQ (reference sequence). V gave up 3 bases and J gave up 1 base; unmatched junction bases: 5. The CDR3: CASSLTSGGRRTDTQYF. CDR3 DNA: TGTGCCAGCAGCTTGACTAGCGGGGGCCGTCGCACAGATACGCAGTATTTT.

J is TRBJ2-7 and V is TRBV19; D unclear. From germline, CDR1 is LNHDA and CDR2 SQIVND (reference sequence). V lost 4 bases and J 6 bases, leaving 13 bases between the germline ends. This CDR3 is built from 13 residues. The CDR3, as DNA: TGTGCCAGTAGTAGAGACTTTCTGGGCGAGCAGTACTTC. Translating gives CASSRDFLGEQYF.

This clonotype was recorded at least ten times. V gene TRBV7-9 combines with J gene TRBJ2-1; TRBD1 aligns across 7 bases. There are 12 residues in the CDR3. Germline lookup yields CDR1 SEHNR and CDR2 FQNEAQ (reference sequence). Trimming took 5 bases from V and 9 from J; bases not matched to a gene: 4. CDR3 in DNA: TGTGCCAGCAGCGAAAGGGGGCGTGAGCAGTTCTTC. It codes for CASSERGREQFF.

The CDR3 region has the DNA TGCAGTGCCGGACTAGCGGGGGGTCTAGCCTACAATGAGCAGTTCTTC. As protein: CSAGLAGGLAYNEQFF. The V gene is TRBV20-1, the J gene TRBJ2-1; 14 nucleotides line up with TRBD2. CDR1 and CDR2 (germline): DFQATT, SNEGSKA (reference sequence). Trimming at V came to 6 bases and at J to 2 bases, leaving 6 bases not matched to a gene. The CDR3 consists of 16 residues.

This sequence joins TRBV7-6 and TRBJ1-5; D remains ambiguous. V was trimmed by 1 base and J by 5 bases, leaving 15 bases between them. Germline loops: CDR1 SGHVS, CDR2 FNYEAQ. This CDR3 has 16 amino acids. In nucleotides, the CDR3 is TGTGCCAGCAGCTTAGGCGTCCCGGGAGACGATCAGCCCCAGCATTTT. Translated: CASSLGVPGDDQPQHF.

The chain joins TRBV2 to TRBJ1-2; D uncertain. The CDR3 contains 14 residues. Germline V gives CDR1 SNHLY, CDR2 FYNNEI. V was pared by 4 bases and J by 4 bases, with 13 bases between. The CDR3 loop is CASSALAPSYGYTF. The DNA of the CDR3 is TGTGCCAGCAGTGCATTAGCCCCTTCCTATGGCTACACCTTC.

This chain uses TRBV7-9 with TRBJ1-4; D gene unclear. Per the germline V gene, CDR1 is SEHNR and CDR2 is FQNEAQ (reference sequence). The CDR3 has 15 amino acids. Trimming cost V 5 bases and J 7 bases, with 17 bases left between them. CDR3 DNA sequence: TGTGCCAGCAGCCCCTCTCCAAGCCCGGGTGAAAAACTGTTTTTT. Translated: CASSPSPSPGEKLFF.

The chain carries TRBV18 and TRBJ2-7; D not resolved. The CDR3 has 13 residues. Germline V CDR1 and CDR2: KGHSH, LQKENI. The germline V and J ends were trimmed by 3 bases and 6 bases, with 12 bases remaining between them. The CDR3 loop is CASSPTRFGEQYF. CDR3 in DNA: TGTGCCAGCTCACCCACTCGTTTCGGCGAGCAGTACTTC.

This clonotype was counted between two and nine times. This sequence joins TRBV5-1 and TRBJ1-1; D unresolved. Trimming shortened V by 1 base and J by 1 base, and 8 bases separated the two germline ends. Looked up from germline, CDR1 is SGHRS and CDR2 is YFSETQ. The CDR3 has 14 residues. The CDR3 nucleotides are TGCGCCAGCAGCTTGCGGCAGCAGAACACTGAAGCTTTCTTT. Its translation: CASSLRQQNTEAFF.